This section outlines one T cell receptor (beta chain) sequence together with its context. The V and J ends lost 0 bases and 7 bases respectively, with 16 bases between them. The CDR3 is made up of 15 amino acids. This sample is drawn from a study of T cells after yellow fever vaccination. MiXCR, run by TCRdb on the 5' RACE reads, gives a single entry per CDR3 protein. The sample carries roughly 140,000 distinct CDR3 sequences, 7.7% recorded once. The receptor's source is a man aged 25 to 40 who received the YFV17D yellow fever vaccine. The sample was CD4+ T cells sorted from PBMCs, taken 5 days after the yellow fever booster vaccination. The chain has TRBV23-1 and TRBJ2-7, with D possibly matching TRBD2 (6 bases). TRBV23-1 is an ORF for which the function is uncertain. The CDR3 sequence: CASSQSGAWEEEQYF. CDR3 DNA: TGCGCCAGCAGTCAATCCGGGGCCTGGGAGGAGGAGCAGTACTTC.